Below are 16 T cell receptor beta chains sequenced from a single sample in a study of cytomegalovirus exposure and HLA in healthy donors. Method: immunoSEQ multiplex PCR; TCRdb's copy keeps in-frame clones and lacks some. The sample includes approximately 200,000 clones, just over 90% of them seen just once. Sequenced: PBMCs. These receptors were taken from a woman aged 18-29 years in good health and CMV-seronegative.

Concerning this clone: One end of the junction does not line up with germline, which may come from a read error. CDR3 sequence reads: CSVEDTGGNNEQFF. In DNA, the CDR3 is TGCAGCGTCGAAGATACCGGGGGAAACAATGAGCAGTTCTTC. V usage is TRBV29-1 and J usage is TRBJ2-1, with D possibly matching TRBD2 (6 bases). Germline CDR1 and CDR2: SQVTM and ANQGSEA. The length of the CDR3 is 14 residues.

The chain is built from TRBV2 and TRBJ2-2; D possibly corresponds to TRBD1 (6 bases). CDR3 length equals 15 residues. Germline V gene lookup returns CDR1 SNHLY and CDR2 FYNNEI. The ends were cut back, 5 bases at V and 2 bases at J, with 12 bases in the middle. The chain's CDR3 is CASSPRTANTGELFF. The CDR3, as DNA: TGTGCCAGCAGTCCACGGACAGCTAACACCGGGGAGCTGTTTTTT.

The rearrangement joins TRBV7-9 to TRBJ2-7, with 9 bases fitting TRBD1. The germline CDR1 and CDR2 sequences are SEHNR and FQNEAQ (reference sequence). The CDR3 is 14 amino acids. With 5 bases clipped from V and 4 bases from J, the junction kept 6 bases outside the gene matches. CDR3 sequence: CASSPGTGWYEQYF. As DNA, the CDR3 is TGTGCCAGCAGCCCGGGGACAGGGTGGTACGAGCAGTACTTC.

This clone appeared a single time. This chain joins TRBV1 and TRBJ2-7; the table gives TRBD2 as D, unverified against the DNA. TRBV1 is listed as a pseudogene. The CDR3 totals 13 residues. DNA for the CDR3: TGCACCAGCACGCGGACTAGCGGTTTCGAGCAGTACTTC. Protein: CTSTRTSGFEQYF.

This rearrangement joins TRBV13 to TRBJ1-2; no reliable D call. This CDR3 comprises 14 residues. The germline V and J ends were trimmed by 5 bases and 4 bases, with 14 bases remaining between them. Germline CDR1 is PRHDT and CDR2 is FYEKMQ (reference sequence). Here the CDR3 DNA reads TGTGCCAGCAGCCCGAACTTTCCTTTCTATGGCTACACCTTC. It yields the protein CASSPNFPFYGYTF.

The CDR3 region is CASSFRDRGLRGYTF. In DNA, the CDR3 is TGTGCCAGCAGTTTTCGTGACAGGGGGCTTCGGGGCTACACCTTC. The V and J genes are TRBV28 and TRBJ1-2, with TRBD1 identical over 10 bases. V was pared by 3 bases and J by 8 bases, with 9 bases of the junction left unmatched. Germline V gene sequence: CDR1 MDHEN, CDR2 SYDVKM. This CDR3 region has 15 residues.

The chain combines TRBV28 with TRBJ1-6; D not resolved. This CDR3 has 14 amino acids. Germline CDR1 MDHEN, CDR2 SYDVKM. The V and J ends lost 8 bases and 1 base respectively, with 9 bases between them. The CDR3 DNA sequence: TGTGCCAGCGGCCCCAGTTCCTATAATTCACCCCTCCACTTT. Translation gives CASGPSSYNSPLHF.

The rearrangement uses TRBV6-1 and TRBJ1-2, with 12 bases matching TRBD1. CDR1 is MNHNS, CDR2 SASEGT, per germline. Trimming at V came to 11 bases and at J to 7 bases, leaving 14 bases not matched to a gene. The CDR3 totals 15 residues. The CDR3 nucleotides are TGTGCCGCCCAAAGGCCGGGACAGGGGGCCCTTGGCTACACCTTC. Amino acids: CAAQRPGQGALGYTF.

This sequence joins TRBV2 and TRBJ2-7, with 9 bases lining up with TRBD2. The CDR3 has 17 residues. From germline, CDR1 is SNHLY and CDR2 FYNNEI. J was trimmed by 0 bases and V by 2 bases; bases with no gene match: 8. In DNA form, the CDR3 reads TGTGCCAGCAGTGAAAGGGGTAGCGGGAGATTCTCCTACGAGCAGTACTTC. Amino acid sequence: CASSERGSGRFSYEQYF.

The V and J genes are TRBV5-6 and TRBJ2-6, with TRBD1 as a possible D gene (5 bases). Per the germline V gene, CDR1 is SGHDT and CDR2 is YYEEEE. Trimming cost V 0 bases and J 1 base, with 11 bases left between them. The CDR3 runs 17 residues. This chain's CDR3 is CASSLVRVVSGANVLTF. CDR3 in DNA: TGTGCCAGCAGCTTGGTCAGGGTCGTTTCTGGGGCCAACGTCCTGACTTTC.

V is TRBV30 and J is TRBJ1-1; 9 positions agree with TRBD1. J was trimmed by 10 bases and V by 4 bases; bases with no gene match: 10. CDR1 and CDR2 from the germline V gene are GTSNPN and SVGIG (reference sequence). This CDR3 has 13 residues. CDR3 sequence (DNA): TGTGCCTGGACATCCGGGACAGGGTTCGTAGCTTTCTTT. Translated: CAWTSGTGFVAFF.

This sequence joins TRBV28 and TRBJ2-3, with 9 bases matching TRBD1. Germline CDR1 is MDHEN and CDR2 is SYDVKM. This CDR3 has 16 amino acids. V gave up 0 bases and J gave up 8 bases; unmatched junction bases: 9. The CDR3 spells CASSLWDRGESRTQYF. The CDR3 DNA follows: TGTGCCAGCAGTTTATGGGACAGGGGCGAATCACGTACGCAGTATTTT. The full variable domain, completed using reference TRBV28 and TRBJ2-3, is DVKVTQSSRYLVKRTGEKVFLECVQDMDHENMFWYRQDPGLGLRLIYFSYDVKMKEKGDIPEGYSVSREKKERFSLILESASTNQTSMYLCASSLWDRGESRTQYFGPGTRLTVL.

The genes are TRBV5-1 and TRBJ1-1, with D perhaps matching TRBD1 (5 bases). This CDR3 has 16 residues. The V and J ends lost 1 base and 4 bases respectively, with 17 bases between them. The germline gives CDR1 SGHRS, CDR2 YFSETQ. Written as DNA, the CDR3 is TGCGCCAGCAGCTTGAAGGGGTTGGGAGGTGGCACTGAAGCTTTCTTT. It translates to CASSLKGLGGGTEAFF.

V and J are TRBV6-5 and TRBJ2-1; TRBD2 aligns across 10 bases. In germline, CDR1 is MNHEY, CDR2 SVGAGI. This CDR3 has 15 residues. V lost 6 bases and J lost 8; bases outside the gene matches: 10. In nucleotides, the CDR3 is TGTGCCAGCAGACCAAGCGGGAGGGCCCTCCATGAGCAGTTCTTC. Its protein is CASRPSGRALHEQFF.

V gene TRBV5-1 combines with J gene TRBJ1-1, with 10 bases fitting TRBD1. After removal of 1 base from V and 3 bases from J, the junction contained 9 bases not matched to a gene. Germline V gene data show CDR1 as SGHRS and CDR2 as YFSETQ. This CDR3 has 17 amino acids. CDR3 in amino acids: CASSLSGQGGMDTEAFF. CDR3 bases: TGCGCCAGCAGCTTGTCCGGACAGGGGGGTATGGACACTGAAGCTTTCTTT.

The chain carries TRBV5-1 and TRBJ2-1, with D hard to call. This CDR3 contains 14 residues. Germline CDR1 SGHRS, CDR2 YFSETQ. V was cut by 1 base and J by 5 bases, with 10 bases left in between. The chain's CDR3 is CASSLLSGDNEQFF. The CDR3 DNA reads TGCGCCAGCAGCTTGTTGTCCGGAGACAATGAGCAGTTCTTC.